Below, one TCR beta chain is given with its context. The antigen is not known. This CDR3 is built from 14 residues. Germline CDR1 reads SGHAT; CDR2 reads FQNNGV. Trimming cost V 2 bases and J 8 bases; bases outside gene matches: 5. Only in-frame clones appear in the TCRdb table, and some are missing; sequencing was by immunoSEQ multiplex PCR. The sample has about 200,000 clones; 84% are singletons. The sample originates from a study of cytomegalovirus exposure and HLA in healthy donors. Findings and limits, study-wide: One later analysis, an examination of the approximately 130 validation repertoires, found that first-cohort TCR clusters tended to co-occur in them.

Input material: PBMCs. This TCR was recovered from a woman aged 30 to 39 in good health and CMV-seropositive. The chain carries TRBV11-2 and TRBJ2-2; TRBD2 aligns across 7 bases. CDR3 region: CASSLWREWGELFF. CDR3 bases: TGTGCCAGCAGCTTATGGCGGGAGTGGGGGGAGCTGTTTTTT.